This is a list of T cell receptor beta chains from one sample in a study of T cell changes during pregnancy in multiple sclerosis. Libraries were prepared by immunoSEQ multiplex PCR; TCRdb keeps only in-frame clonotypes and omits some of them. The data show 60,000 to 85,000 clones, roughly 94% seen once. Source: peripheral blood, taken in the second trimester of pregnancy. Receptors originate from a female donor in good health, enrolled as a control in a pregnancy study. Each CDR3 is given with its conserved first and last residue. D genes are given only for firm matches. Size is stated for part of the rows, as once, few or many counts, or as a class when the clone is expanded.

clone size	D gene	J gene	V gene	CDR3 DNA	CDR3 protein
.	TRBD2	TRBJ2-1	TRBV7-3	TGTGCCAGCAGCCTCGACCTAGCGGGAGCCTACAATGAGCAGTTCTTC	CASSLDLAGAYNEQFF
once	TRBD1	TRBJ1-1	TRBV13	TGTGCCAGCAAGGGCGTTAGACAGGGGAGCACTGAAGCTTTCTTT	CASKGVRQGSTEAFF
.	TRBD1	TRBJ1-6	TRBV27	TGTGCCAGCTCTTGGGACAGGGATACTTCACCCCTCCACTTT	CASSWDRDTSPLHF
.	TRBD1	TRBJ1-5	TRBV19	TGTGCCAGTAGTGTAACAGGGGGTTATTATAGCAATCAGCCCCAGCATTTT	CASSVTGGYYSNQPQHF
.	.	TRBJ1-4	TRBV6-1	TGTGCCAGCAGTGACTTAAATGAAAAACTGTTTTTT	CASSDLNEKLFF
.	TRBD2	TRBJ2-1	TRBV5-4	TGTGCCAGCAGCGGAAAGGGACTAGCGGAGGGGAATGAGCAGTTCTTC	CASSGKGLAEGNEQFF
.	TRBD1	TRBJ2-5	TRBV5-1	TGCGCCAGCAGCTTGGAGGGACAGGGAAGCGGAGAGACCCAGTACTTC	CASSLEGQGSGETQYF
.	TRBD2	TRBJ2-5	TRBV28	TGTGCCAGCAGTTTCTTGGGTGGTAGCGGGAGGCTCCAAGAGACCCAGTACTTC	CASSFLGGSGRLQETQYF
.	.	TRBJ1-4	TRBV5-1	TGCGCCAGCAGCTCCGTAGACAGTGCTAATGAAAAACTGTTTTTT	CASSSVDSANEKLFF
.	.	TRBJ2-2	TRBV4-1	TGCGCCAGCAGCCAATTGGCCCCCGGGGAGCTGTTTTTT	CASSQLAPGELFF
.	.	TRBJ1-2	TRBV6-5	TGTGCCAGCAGTTACTCGGTGGGGCCGACCTCCTATGGCTACACCTTC	CASSYSVGPTSYGYTF
.	.	TRBJ2-1	TRBV9	TGTGCCAGCAGCCCTTCGGGGCAGGGGCGATACAATGAGCAGTTCTTC	CASSPSGQGRYNEQFF
.	TRBD1	TRBJ1-2	TRBV6-6	TGTGCCAGCAGTGGCACCGGGACAGGCGTCTATGGCTACACCTTC	CASSGTGTGVYGYTF
.	.	TRBJ2-5	TRBV7-4	TGTGCCAGCAGTCCCGAGAGGCCTAGGACTAAAGAGACCCAGTACTTC	CASSPERPRTKETQYF
.	.	TRBJ2-7	TRBV6-5	TGTGCCAGCAGTTACGGGCTTGCTACCTACGAGCAGTACTTC	CASSYGLATYEQYF
.	TRBD2	TRBJ2-1	TRBV5-1	TGCGCCAGCGGGGAGCGGGGGTTACAGTTCTTC	CASGERGLQFF
.	.	TRBJ2-1	TRBV2	TGTGCCAGCAGTGCGGCGACAGGGCAGTTCTTC	CASSAATGQFF
.	.	TRBJ2-2	TRBV30	TGTGCCTGGAGTGTGGGTCTGAGACAAACCACCGGGGAGCTGTTTTTT	CAWSVGLRQTTGELFF
once	TRBD2	TRBJ2-4	TRBV5-1	TGCGCCAGCAGCCCGGGACTAGATTTCGGCAAAAACATTCAGTACTTC	CASSPGLDFGKNIQYF
.	.	TRBJ2-7	TRBV28	TGTGCCAGCCTCGGGGGACCTGGATCCTACGAGCAGTACTTC	CASLGGPGSYEQYF
.	TRBD1	TRBJ2-1	TRBV6-4	TGTGCCAGCAGTGCCGGACAGGGGGCGCACAATGAGCAGTTCTTC	CASSAGQGAHNEQFF
once	.	TRBJ2-5	TRBV6-1	TGTGCCAGCAGTGACCGACATCAAGAGACCCAGTACTTC	CASSDRHQETQYF
once	TRBD2	TRBJ2-1	TRBV5-1	TGCGCCAGCAGCTCGGGGCTAGCGGGAGGAAATGAGCAGTTCTTC	CASSSGLAGGNEQFF
once	.	TRBJ1-2	TRBV28	TGTGCCAGCAGTTTGGGGGCAGGGAATATTGGCTACACCTTC	CASSLGAGNIGYTF
.	TRBD2	TRBJ2-7	TRBV19	TGTGCCAGTAGTGGAAGCGGGAGTTCCTACGAGCAGTACTTC	CASSGSGSSYEQYF
.	.	TRBJ2-5	TRBV7-9	TGTGCCAGCAGCTTGTGGCGCGGGGCGCTCCAAGAGACCCAGTACTTC	CASSLWRGALQETQYF